This TCR beta chain was sequenced during a study of beta chain features in type 1 diabetes. Background on the study: Regarding age, gender and cell yields, patients proved similar to healthy donors. Broader study findings: PCR might preferentially amplify shorter templates, equally in patients and controls. Resolution of whether HLA type affects TCRB rearrangement was not achieved here. In the patient group, naive, central memory and Treg TCRB repertoires seemed more alike than in the healthy donor group. Type 1 diabetes patients had TCRB CDR3s that were shorter (moderately but significantly so) in all four CD4+ subsets.

Sequenced material consisted of expressed TCRB transcripts (all of the isolated RNA was reverse transcribed). The method was immunoSEQ multiplex PCR; TCRdb's version includes in-frame clones alone and lacks a portion of them. The top ten hold 0.022% of the sample, which has roughly 700,000 clones, around 15% seen once. This clone has only a few counts. Its target is not known. The CDR3 consists of 17 residues. Germline lookup yields CDR1 SGHRS and CDR2 YFSETQ. V lost 5 bases to trimming and J lost 4 bases, with 21 bases between them. This sequence originates from a man between 18 and 35 years old with type 1 diabetes. The rearrangement links TRBV5-1 to TRBJ2-2; D is possibly TRBD1 (6 bases). The material sequenced was naive CD4+ T cells from blood. The CDR3 DNA follows: TGCGCCAGCAGTTCCTCCTTGGACAGCCAACTCACCGGGGAGCTGTTTTTT. This encodes CASSSSLDSQLTGELFF. Based on the CDR3 plus reference TRBV5-1 and TRBJ2-2, the full variable domain is KAGVTQTPRYLIKTRGQQVTLSCSPISGHRSVSWYQQTPGQGLQFLFEYFSETQRNKGNFPGRFSGRQFSNSRSEMNVSTLELGDSALYLCASSSSLDSQLTGELFFGEGSRLTVL.